These 27 T cell receptor beta chains were all obtained from the same sample, sequenced in a study of blood T cells in healthy people across ages. Using a J-beta primer mix together with a sample-barcoded 5' primer, a second PCR was run for roughly 7 to 11 cycles. In TCRdb, the 5' RACE reads were re-called with MiXCR into one record per CDR3 protein. This sample yields about 1.1 million distinct CDR3 sequences, of which more than 30% are seen a single time; roughly 13% belongs to the top ten. Sequenced material: blood. The receptors stem from a man aged 18 to 29 in good health.

This clonotype appeared a few times. This chain joins TRBV3-1 and TRBJ1-4; D possibly corresponds to TRBD1 (6 bases). Germline V gene lookup returns CDR1 LGHDT and CDR2 YNNKEL (reference sequence). This CDR3 has 13 residues. V dropped 8 bases and J dropped 3 bases, with 10 bases sitting between them. The CDR3 nucleotides read TGTGCCAGCCGGACAGCGCCTAATGAAAAACTGTTTTTT. Its translation is CASRTAPNEKLFF.

This clonotype has only a few counts. The chain uses TRBV12-3 or TRBV12-4 and TRBJ2-3; 10 bases align to TRBD2. The CDR3 loop spans 17 amino acids. V lost 5 bases and J lost 0; bases outside the gene matches: 8. CDR3 DNA: TGTGCCAGCAGTGACCCTAGCGGGGGCGATAGCACAGATACGCAGTATTTT. Its protein is CASSDPSGGDSTDTQYF.

This clonotype occurred a few times. The rearrangement joins TRBV6-5 to TRBJ2-7, with TRBD2 identical over 7 bases. Looked up from germline, CDR1 is MNHEY and CDR2 is SVGAGI. This CDR3 is 16 amino acids long. V trimming: 6 bases; J trimming: 0 bases; junction bases outside the gene matches: 11. This CDR3 reads CASRGAGVPSSYEQYF. The CDR3 nucleotides are TGTGCCAGCAGGGGTGCGGGGGTCCCATCCTCCTACGAGCAGTACTTC.

The table lists this clonotype with a few counts. The chain has TRBV27 and TRBJ1-5; the D gene is possibly TRBD1 (5 bases). Germline-derived CDR1 and CDR2 are MNHEY and SMNVEV (reference sequence). V was cut by 2 bases and J by 2 bases, with 10 bases left in between. The CDR3 contains 15 residues. CDR3 residues: CASSLRGDRNQPQHF. CDR3 nucleotides: TGTGCCAGCAGTTTACGAGGGGATCGCAATCAGCCCCAGCATTTT.

The gene calls are TRBV20-1 and TRBJ1-1, with 7 bases that match TRBD1. CDR1 DFQATT and CDR2 SNEGSKA come from the germline V gene (reference sequence). Losses at the gene ends were 8 bases for V and 2 bases for J; bases not matched to a gene: 8. The CDR3 totals 13 residues. For the CDR3, the DNA is TGCAGTACCACTACAGGGGCCAACACTGAAGCTTTCTTT. Amino acid sequence: CSTTTGANTEAFF.

The J gene is TRBJ1-5, the V gene TRBV7-2, with unresolved D. Trimming pared 1 base from V and 0 bases from J, leaving 13 bases between. This CDR3 is built from 17 residues. Germline values: CDR1 SGHTA, CDR2 FQGNSA. The CDR3 DNA sequence: TGTGCCAGCAGCTTAGTATGGGTAGGTGCTAGCAATCAGCCCCAGCATTTT. Its protein is CASSLVWVGASNQPQHF.

The V call is TRBV24-1, the J call TRBJ1-1, with 7 bases fitting TRBD1. Looked up from germline, CDR1 is KGHDR and CDR2 is SFDVKD. V trimming: 0 bases; J trimming: 2 bases; junction bases outside the gene matches: 8. The CDR3 sequence is 17 residues long. The CDR3 region has the DNA TGTGCCACCAGTGATTTGCATTTCCGACAGGGAAACACTGAAGCTTTCTTT. Encoded protein: CATSDLHFRQGNTEAFF.

This clonotype turned up a few times. The J gene is TRBJ1-1, the V gene TRBV10-3; D gene unclear. Germline values: CDR1 ENHRY, CDR2 SYGVKD. Between the trimmed V and J ends, which lost 4 bases and 4 bases, there was a span of 10 bases. The CDR3 has 13 residues. CDR3 in amino acids: CAISGEPATEAFF. In DNA form, the CDR3 reads TGTGCCATCAGTGGGGAGCCGGCCACTGAAGCTTTCTTT.

This chain links TRBV27 with TRBJ1-5; 8 nucleotides align to TRBD1. V lost 6 bases, J lost 4 bases, and 8 bases stayed unmatched. The CDR3 loop spans 15 amino acids. Germline loops: CDR1 MNHEY, CDR2 SMNVEV (reference sequence). The CDR3 nucleotides read TGTGCCAGCAGCCCGGGACAGGCGAATAATCAGCCCCAGCATTTT. Translated: CASSPGQANNQPQHF.

This rearrangement joins TRBV7-9 to TRBJ1-4; D gene ambiguous. This CDR3 is 11 amino acids long. Germline-derived CDR1 and CDR2 are SEHNR and FQNEAQ (reference sequence). V lost 8 bases and J lost 12, with 13 bases in between. CDR3 in amino acids: CASGSTLELFF. Here the CDR3 DNA reads TGTGCCAGCGGTTCCACTCTGGAACTGTTTTTT.

V usage is TRBV27 and J usage is TRBJ2-3; the D is unclear. Germline CDR1 reads MNHEY; CDR2 reads SMNVEV (reference sequence). Trimming left V 5 bases short and J 8 bases short, with 14 bases between. The CDR3 has 13 residues. CDR3 sequence (DNA): TGTGCCAGCAGTGTTTCGACGTTCGGTACGCAGTATTTT. Translation: CASSVSTFGTQYF.

This chain uses TRBV25-1 with TRBJ1-5, with D hard to call. Germline V CDR1 and CDR2: MGHDK, SYGVNS. The CDR3 is 14 residues long. The germline V and J ends were trimmed by 6 bases and 4 bases, with 13 bases remaining between them. CDR3 sequence: CASSHGRNNQPQHF. The CDR3 DNA is TGTGCCAGCAGCCATGGTAGGAATAATCAGCCCCAGCATTTT.

The chain combines TRBV3-1 with TRBJ2-1, with D perhaps TRBD2 (7 bases). Looked up from germline, CDR1 is LGHDT and CDR2 is YNNKEL (reference sequence). V lost 7 bases to trimming and J lost 5 bases, with 18 bases between them. This CDR3 contains 15 residues. The CDR3 spells CASTNSRGAHNEQFF. In DNA, the CDR3 is TGTGCCAGCACGAACAGTCGGGGGGCGCACAATGAGCAGTTCTTC.

The rearrangement uses TRBV29-1 and TRBJ1-1; 7 nucleotides match TRBD1. This CDR3 has 14 amino acids. Trimming took 2 bases from V and 5 from J; bases not matched to a gene: 8. The germline V gene encodes CDR1 SQVTM and CDR2 ANQGSEA. The CDR3 is CSVERTGVGTEAFF. CDR3 in DNA: TGCAGCGTTGAACGCACAGGGGTCGGTACTGAAGCTTTCTTT.

The sample holds a few counts of this clonotype. CDR3 DNA sequence: TGTGCCAGCAGCGGAGAACCGGGACAGAGTAACTATGGCTACACCTTC. Its protein is CASSGEPGQSNYGYTF. The chain links TRBV7-2 to TRBJ1-2, with 7 bases aligning to TRBD1. The CDR3 runs to 16 residues. Germline trimming cut 5 bases from V and 1 base from J; bases unmatched to any gene: 10. Looked up from germline, CDR1 is SGHTA and CDR2 is FQGNSA.

Comment on this clonotype: An end of the junction differs from the germline gene, which may be a read error. V and J are TRBV5-5 and TRBJ2-1; D ambiguous. CDR3 length: 13 amino acids. The germline V gene encodes CDR1 SGHKS and CDR2 YYEKEE (reference sequence). The chain's CDR3 is CASSFDTYNGQFF. The CDR3 DNA reads as TGTGCCAGCAGCTTCGACACCTACAATGGGCAGTTCTTC.

The J gene is TRBJ2-7, the V gene TRBV6-5; TRBD1 agrees at 7 bases. V lost 7 bases and J lost 0; bases outside the gene matches: 6. The CDR3 runs 14 residues. Germline CDR1 reads MNHEY; CDR2 reads SVGAGI. The CDR3 loop reads CASKINRGSYEQYF. The CDR3 bases are TGTGCCAGCAAAATCAACAGGGGCTCCTACGAGCAGTACTTC.

Concerning this clonotype: The junction differs from germline at one of its ends, possibly a read error. This chain joins TRBV9 and TRBJ2-1, with a weak D call TRBD1 (6 bases). The CDR3 spans 16 residues. Germline V gives CDR1 SGDLS, CDR2 YYNGEE. CDR3 in DNA: TGTGCCAACAGCGTAGGGGGTAGCAGGGATTACAATGAGCAGTTCTTC. Its protein is CANSVGGSRDYNEQFF.

J is TRBJ2-3 and V is TRBV7-9, with D possibly TRBD1 on 5 matching bases. The CDR3 is made up of 14 amino acids. Germline assignment: CDR1 SEHNR and CDR2 FQNEAQ (reference sequence). Trimming cost V 3 bases and J 6 bases, with 13 bases left between them. CDR3 region: CASSFVDNADTQYF. The CDR3 DNA is TGTGCCAGCAGCTTTGTGGACAATGCGGATACGCAGTATTTT.

At least ten counts were recorded for this clonotype. The chain has TRBV12-3 or TRBV12-4 and TRBJ2-1, with D tentatively TRBD2 (5 bases). V gave up 6 bases and J gave up 4 bases, with 7 bases separating them. CDR3 length: 12 residues. The CDR3 sequence is CASREDYNEQFF. The DNA of the CDR3 is TGTGCCAGCAGGGAGGATTACAATGAGCAGTTCTTC.

The rearrangement joins TRBV6-2 or TRBV6-3 to TRBJ2-5; the D is unclear. The germline V and J ends were trimmed by 6 bases and 2 bases, with 19 bases remaining between them. The CDR3 length is 16 residues. Germline V gene data show CDR1 as MNHEY and CDR2 as SVGEGT. CDR3 in amino acids: CASRLRTGLQQETQYF. The DNA for the CDR3 is TGTGCCAGCAGACTAAGGACGGGCCTACAGCAAGAGACCCAGTACTTC.

This clonotype turned up a few times. The chain recombines TRBV7-2 with TRBJ2-7, with TRBD2 matching 9 bases. The CDR3 consists of 16 residues. V dropped 4 bases and J dropped 2; count of bases not matched to a gene: 9. The germline V gene encodes CDR1 SGHTA and CDR2 FQGNSA. The CDR3 loop is CASSSQSSGEPYEQYF. The DNA of the CDR3 is TGTGCCAGCAGCTCTCAATCTAGCGGGGAACCCTACGAGCAGTACTTC.

This clonotype came up a few times. A much more abundant neighbour one base away suggests this may be a read error. The CDR3 nucleotides read TGTGCCAGCAGCTCCCAGGGGGGCAGCACAGATATGCAGTATTTT. Its protein product is CASSSQGGSTDMQYF. This chain connects TRBV7-3 to TRBJ2-3; a possible D gene is TRBD1 (7 bases). Per the germline V gene, CDR1 is SGHTA and CDR2 is FQGTGA. The CDR3 is made up of 15 amino acids.

This clonotype was picked up a small number of times. The chain has TRBV27 and TRBJ1-2, with D tentatively TRBD1 (6 bases). The V gene lost 5 bases and the J gene lost 7 bases, with 17 bases spanning the gap. Germline lookup yields CDR1 MNHEY and CDR2 SMNVEV (reference sequence). The CDR3 contains 14 residues. This CDR3 is CASSRPEGVGGYTF. The CDR3 coding sequence is TGTGCCAGCAGTAGACCGGAGGGGGTCGGTGGCTACACCTTC.

There are a few counts of this clonotype. This rearrangement joins TRBV5-1 to TRBJ1-1; no clear D gene. The V end was cut by 1 base, the J end by 4 bases, with 11 bases between. The CDR3 has 14 residues. Germline CDR1 reads SGHRS; CDR2 reads YFSETQ. The CDR3 here is CASSLTSRGTEAFF. CDR3 DNA sequence: TGCGCCAGCAGCTTGACGAGCCGGGGCACTGAAGCTTTCTTT.

This clonotype was seen ten or more times. The V call is TRBV3-1, the J call TRBJ2-5; 7 bases map to TRBD2. This CDR3 comprises 17 residues. Per the germline V gene, CDR1 is LGHDT and CDR2 is YNNKEL (reference sequence). Losses at the gene ends were 0 bases for V and 0 bases for J; bases not matched to a gene: 7. CDR3 in amino acids: CASSQDRYSGDQETQYF. The CDR3 bases are TGTGCCAGCAGCCAAGATAGATACAGCGGGGACCAAGAGACCCAGTACTTC.

This clonotype came up a few times. The gene calls are TRBV7-2 and TRBJ2-5; D not resolved. CDR1 SGHTA and CDR2 FQGNSA come from the germline V gene. V lost 2 bases to trimming and J lost 1 base, with 11 bases between them. The CDR3 spans 15 residues. DNA of the CDR3: TGTGCCAGCAGCTTAAGGGTCCCAGTCCAAGAGACCCAGTACTTC. This sequence encodes CASSLRVPVQETQYF.